This T cell receptor beta chain emerged from a study of T cell repertoires in cytomegalovirus infection. Overall study: A matching HLA type, together with CMV infection, was signaled by public TCR beta signatures.

The CDR3 has 16 residues. Germline V gene sequence: CDR1 DFQATT, CDR2 SNEGSKA (reference sequence). With 6 bases removed from V and 3 bases from J, the gap between germline ends came to 21 bases. TCRdb itself ran the reads through MiXCR, one entry per CDR3 protein. This sample yields 550,000 to 850,000 distinct CDR3 sequences, of which about 33% are seen a single time; roughly 18% belongs to the top ten. Study observations and caveats: People with CMV and the relevant HLA were identified by cumulative public TCR beta family frequency.

There are a few counts of this clonotype. Its matching antigen is unknown. This TCR derives from a human donor in good health (CMV status not recorded). Some clones in this sample may be carry-over from other donors' samples. V and J are TRBV20-1 and TRBJ2-1; TRBD2 is a possible D gene (7 bases). Source: cultured PBMCs, taken from culture after CMV antigen stimulation. The CDR3 region is CSAYALGAGDYNEQFF. In DNA, the CDR3 is TGCAGTGCCTACGCATTGGGGGCGGGAGACTACAATGAGCAGTTCTTC.